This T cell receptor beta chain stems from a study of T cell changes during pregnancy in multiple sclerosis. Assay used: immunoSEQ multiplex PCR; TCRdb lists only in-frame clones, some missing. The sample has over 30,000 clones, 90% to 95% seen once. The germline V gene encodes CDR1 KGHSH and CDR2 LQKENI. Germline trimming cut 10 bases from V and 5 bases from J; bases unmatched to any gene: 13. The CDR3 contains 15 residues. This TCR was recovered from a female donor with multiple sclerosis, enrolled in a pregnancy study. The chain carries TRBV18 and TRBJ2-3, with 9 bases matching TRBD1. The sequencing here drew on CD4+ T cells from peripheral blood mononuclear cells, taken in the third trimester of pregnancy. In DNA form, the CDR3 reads TGTGCCACCGCAACCTACAGGGGGCAGGAAGATACGCAGTATTTT. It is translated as CATATYRGQEDTQYF.